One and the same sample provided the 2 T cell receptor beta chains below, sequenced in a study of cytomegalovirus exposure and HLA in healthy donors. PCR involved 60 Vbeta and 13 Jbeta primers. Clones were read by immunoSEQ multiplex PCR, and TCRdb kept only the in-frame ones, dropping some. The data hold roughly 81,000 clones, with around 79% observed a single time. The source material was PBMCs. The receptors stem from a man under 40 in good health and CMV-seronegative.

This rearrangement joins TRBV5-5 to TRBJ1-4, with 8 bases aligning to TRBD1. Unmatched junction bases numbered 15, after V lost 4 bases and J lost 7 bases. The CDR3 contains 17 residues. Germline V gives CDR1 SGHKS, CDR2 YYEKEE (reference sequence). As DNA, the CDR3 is TGTGCCAGCAGCCAGACAGGGGCCCTCGTTCGGGGTGAAAAACTGTTTTTT. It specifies CASSQTGALVRGEKLFF.

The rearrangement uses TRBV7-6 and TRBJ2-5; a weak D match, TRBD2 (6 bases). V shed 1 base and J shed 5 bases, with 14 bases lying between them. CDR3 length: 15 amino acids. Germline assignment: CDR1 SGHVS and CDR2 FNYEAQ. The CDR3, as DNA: TGTGCCAGCAGCTTAGAGCCGGGGGATTTTGAGACCCAGTACTTC. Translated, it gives CASSLEPGDFETQYF.